The table lists the clone carrying this T cell receptor (beta chain) with a few counts. What it recognizes is unknown. The data originate from a study of T-cell reconstitution after alpha-beta-depleted transplantation in children. Study-level results: Surviving recipient T cells and thymic progenitors accounted for the high day-60 TCRbeta diversity observed in some patients. Newly produced T cells mostly accounted for T-cell counts and diversity one year post-transplant. There were reportedly several hundred expanded graft clones from which alpha-beta T cells came about two months after transplant.

Unique molecular identifiers were used in preparing the TCRbeta library. TCRdb re-called the PCR reads with MiXCR, one entry per CDR3 protein. The sample lists 200,000 to 250,000 distinct CDR3 sequences, approximately 6.9% seen once, with about 5.5% in the top ten. The germline V gene has CDR1 MNHEY and CDR2 SVGAGI. Deletions cut 1 base from V and 8 bases from J, with 5 bases between. This CDR3 comprises 11 residues. Material: PBMCs, obtained before TCRalphabeta/CD19-depleted stem cell transplant. V gene TRBV6-5 combines with J gene TRBJ1-2; D is uncertain. This sequence was found in a boy aged 2-9 years with acute lymphoblastic leukemia, due to receive a stem cell transplant. In DNA, the CDR3 is TGTGCCAGCAGTTACTTGGGAGGCTACACCTTC. Translating it yields CASSYLGGYTF.